The 9 T cell receptor beta chains reported below all come from one sample, sequenced in a study of T cells in Graves' hyperthyroidism and ophthalmopathy. RNA transcripts gave rise to amplified TCR beta CDR3 regions. Initially, a first-round RT-PCR of the TCR CDR3 employed the HTBI primer set. TCRdb used MiXCR to reprocess the multiplex PCR reads, holding one entry per CDR3 protein. The repertoire holds 600,000 to 900,000 distinct CDR3 sequences, with around 15% as singletons. Sequencing was done on a sample of blood. The receptors shown here come from a man aged 18 to 35 with Graves' hyperthyroidism.

On this clonotype itself: This may stem from a read error, because a much larger clone lies one nucleotide away. V usage is TRBV6-2 or TRBV6-3 and J usage is TRBJ1-5, with 9 bases aligning to TRBD1. This CDR3 has 18 residues. The V segment lost 5 bases and the J segment 5 bases; nucleotides outside the gene matches: 16. Germline V gives CDR1 MNHEY, CDR2 SVGEGT. CDR3 amino acids: CASSPSHLGQGTDQPQHF. CDR3 coding DNA: TGTGCCAGCAGTCCGTCTCACCTCGGACAGGGGACGGATCAGCCCCAGCATTTT.

This clonotype was seen repeatedly, ten times or more. This chain links TRBV28 with TRBJ2-1, with TRBD2 matching 7 bases. The CDR3 totals 14 residues. Looked up from germline, CDR1 is MDHEN and CDR2 is SYDVKM. The ends lost 9 bases at V and 3 bases at J; junction bases unmatched: 8. The CDR3 loop is CASQPTGGYNEQFF. The CDR3 DNA sequence: TGTGCCAGTCAACCTACGGGGGGCTACAATGAGCAGTTCTTC.

V is TRBV5-1 and J is TRBJ1-2; D is undetermined. The CDR3 covers 13 residues. Trimming took 4 bases from V and 8 from J, leaving 15 bases between them. Germline-derived CDR1 and CDR2 are SGHRS and YFSETQ. The CDR3 DNA sequence: TGCGCCAGCAGCGTGGACCCCATACGGGGCTACACCTTC. Amino acid sequence: CASSVDPIRGYTF.

This clonotype was detected ten times or more. The V and J genes are TRBV28 and TRBJ2-1; D is unresolved. Germline values: CDR1 MDHEN, CDR2 SYDVKM. The CDR3 is 15 amino acids. V lost 7 bases, J lost 6 bases, and 19 bases lay in between. The CDR3 DNA reads TGTGCCAGCATCCCATTGGGTTTTGCCACCAATGAGCAGTTCTTC. Amino acid sequence: CASIPLGFATNEQFF.

At least ten counts were recorded for this clonotype. The chain carries TRBV6-1 and TRBJ1-5; D call uncertain. Germline V gene sequence: CDR1 MNHNS, CDR2 SASEGT. The V and J ends lost 8 bases and 3 bases respectively, with 20 bases between them. The CDR3 is 16 residues long. CDR3 in amino acids: CASEPGLIRFNQPQHF. CDR3 sequence (DNA): TGTGCCAGCGAGCCCGGTTTGATCCGCTTCAATCAGCCCCAGCATTTT.

This clonotype was recorded many times. V and J are TRBV6-6 and TRBJ1-2; TRBD1 agrees at 8 bases. Germline V gene sequence: CDR1 MNHNY, CDR2 SVGAGI (reference sequence). There are 16 residues in the CDR3. After removal of 2 bases from V and 3 bases from J, the junction contained 8 bases not matched to a gene. The CDR3 DNA reads as TGTGCCAGCAGTTACGTGACAGGGGCCGCCCACTATGGCTACACCTTC. It translates to CASSYVTGAAHYGYTF.

This clonotype was detected only a few times. V is TRBV19 and J is TRBJ2-6, with D hard to call. The V end lost 7 bases, the J end lost 4 bases, and 17 bases lay between the germline ends. The CDR3 loop spans 16 amino acids. Germline CDR1 reads LNHDA; CDR2 reads SQIVND (reference sequence). The CDR3 protein is CASTPQFVRGANVLTF. CDR3 sequence (DNA): TGTGCCAGTACCCCGCAGTTTGTCCGCGGGGCCAACGTCCTGACTTTC.

This clonotype occurred a few times. V and J are TRBV27 and TRBJ2-7, with D perhaps assigned TRBD1 or TRBD2 (5 bases each). Germline V gene sequence: CDR1 MNHEY, CDR2 SMNVEV (reference sequence). Trimming cost V 4 bases and J 4 bases, with 14 bases left between them. The CDR3 is 14 residues long. This chain's CDR3 is CASSYSGTWYEQYF. The CDR3 DNA is TGTGCCAGCAGTTATTCCGGGACCTGGTACGAGCAGTACTTC.

Notes on this clonotype: Given a much more abundant clone one base away, this may be a read error. The chain uses TRBV7-3 and TRBJ2-1; D may be TRBD2 (5 bases). V was clipped by 2 bases and J by 5 bases, with 7 bases between them. This CDR3 spans 13 amino acids. Looked up from germline, CDR1 is SGHTA and CDR2 is FQGTGA. CDR3: CASSLDGNNEQFF. CDR3 DNA: TGTGCCAGCAGCTTAGACGGGAACAATGAGCAGTTCTTC.